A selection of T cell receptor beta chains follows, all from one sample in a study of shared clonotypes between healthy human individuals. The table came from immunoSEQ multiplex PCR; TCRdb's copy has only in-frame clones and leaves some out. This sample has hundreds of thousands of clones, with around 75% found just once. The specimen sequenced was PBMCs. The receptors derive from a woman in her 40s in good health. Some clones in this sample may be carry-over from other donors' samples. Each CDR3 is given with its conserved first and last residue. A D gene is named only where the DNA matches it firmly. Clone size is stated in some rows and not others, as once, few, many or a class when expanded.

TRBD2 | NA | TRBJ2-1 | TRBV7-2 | CASSFGWGGNEQFF | TGTGCCAGCAGCTTTGGATGGGGGGGTAATGAGCAGTTCTTC
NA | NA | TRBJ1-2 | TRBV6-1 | CASSEEAGPNYGYTF | TGTGCCAGCAGTGAAGAGGCAGGGCCTAACTATGGCTACACCTTC
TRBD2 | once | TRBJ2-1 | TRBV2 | CATQGGLAGEQFF | TGTGCCACCCAAGGGGGTCTAGCGGGTGAGCAGTTCTTC
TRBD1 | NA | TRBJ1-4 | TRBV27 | CASGTATNEKLFF | TGTGCCAGCGGGACAGCAACTAATGAAAAACTGTTTTTT
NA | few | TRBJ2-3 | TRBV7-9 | CASSSIGTPRPDTQYF | TGTGCCAGCAGCTCGATCGGGACCCCACGCCCAGATACGCAGTATTTT
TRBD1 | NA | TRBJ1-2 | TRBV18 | CASSPPSYRGGGYGYTF | TGTGCCAGCTCACCACCGAGTTACAGGGGTGGCGGCTATGGCTACACCTTC
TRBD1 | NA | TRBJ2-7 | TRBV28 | CASSPGQGYEQYF | TGTGCCAGCAGCCCGGGACAGGGATACGAGCAGTACTTC
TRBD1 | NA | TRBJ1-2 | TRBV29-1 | CSVENPLGTAYGYTF | TGCAGCGTTGAAAATCCCCTGGGGACAGCCTATGGCTACACCTTC
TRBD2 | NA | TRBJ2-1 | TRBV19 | CASSILAGGPPSEQFF | TGTGCCAGTAGTATTCTAGCGGGAGGACCCCCCAGTGAGCAGTTCTTC
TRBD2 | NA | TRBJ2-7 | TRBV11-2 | CASTSGTSGHLPYEQYF | TGTGCCAGCACCTCCGGGACTAGCGGCCACCTACCCTACGAGCAGTACTTC
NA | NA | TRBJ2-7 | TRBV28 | CASSPRGPDEQYF | TGTGCCAGCAGTCCAAGGGGTCCGGACGAGCAGTACTTC
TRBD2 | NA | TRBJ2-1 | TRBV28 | CASSLERELHEQFF | TGTGCCAGCAGTTTAGAGCGGGAGCTGCATGAGCAGTTCTTC
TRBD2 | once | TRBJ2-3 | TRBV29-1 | CSVIAGVSADTQYF | TGCAGCGTTATAGCGGGAGTTAGTGCAGATACGCAGTATTTT
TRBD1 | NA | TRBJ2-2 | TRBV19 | CASSITGGDGELFF | TGTGCCAGTAGTATCACAGGGGGCGACGGGGAGCTGTTTTTT
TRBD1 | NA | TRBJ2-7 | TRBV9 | CASSVEDRGPYEQYF | TGTGCCAGCAGCGTAGAGGACAGGGGGCCATACGAGCAGTACTTC
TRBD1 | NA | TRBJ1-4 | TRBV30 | CAWTIGTGGNEKLFF | TGTGCCTGGACCATTGGGACAGGGGGGAATGAAAAACTGTTTTTT
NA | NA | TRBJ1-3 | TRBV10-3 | CAISESGDHSGNTIYF | TGTGCCATCAGTGAGTCGGGGGACCACTCTGGAAACACCATATATTTT
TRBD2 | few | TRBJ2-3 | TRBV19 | CASKRLAGAGTDTQYF | TGTGCCAGTAAGCGGCTAGCGGGAGCTGGAACAGATACGCAGTATTTT
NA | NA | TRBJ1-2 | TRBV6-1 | CASSPSENYGYTF | TGTGCCAGCAGCCCCTCCGAGAACTATGGCTACACCTTC
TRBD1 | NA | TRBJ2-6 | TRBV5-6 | CASSLVGTEVSGANVLTF | TGTGCCAGCAGCTTGGTCGGGACAGAAGTCTCTGGGGCCAACGTCCTGACTTTC
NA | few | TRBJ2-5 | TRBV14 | CASSHGARGTQYF | TGTGCCAGCAGCCACGGGGCGCGGGGGACCCAGTACTTC
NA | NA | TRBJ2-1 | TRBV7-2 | CASSLVISWDYNEQFF | TGTGCCAGCAGCTTAGTTATATCTTGGGACTACAATGAGCAGTTCTTC
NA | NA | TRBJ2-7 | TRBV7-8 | CASSFGIGEQYF | TGTGCCAGCAGCTTTGGAATTGGCGAGCAGTACTTC
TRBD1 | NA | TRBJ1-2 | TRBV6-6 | CAGRQGDNYGYTF | TGTGCCGGCAGACAGGGGGACAACTATGGCTACACCTTC
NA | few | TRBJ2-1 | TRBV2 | CASTSSPNYYNEQFF | TGTGCCAGCACTAGCTCTCCCAATTACTACAATGAGCAGTTCTTC
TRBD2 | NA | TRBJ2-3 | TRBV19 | CASSTSGSTDTQYF | TGTGCCAGCTCTACTAGCGGGAGCACAGATACGCAGTATTTT
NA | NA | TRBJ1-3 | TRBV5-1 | CASSLAGVSGNTIYF | TGCGCCAGCAGCTTGGCAGGGGTTAGTGGAAACACCATATATTTT
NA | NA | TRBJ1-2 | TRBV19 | CASRDRDHYGYTF | TGTGCCAGTAGGGACCGGGACCACTATGGCTACACCTTC
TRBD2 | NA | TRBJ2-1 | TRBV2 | CASSDLGGSKGFF | TGTGCCAGCAGTGATCTGGGAGGGAGTAAGGGGTTCTTC
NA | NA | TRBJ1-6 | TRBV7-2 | CASTSLGGTPLHF | TGTGCCAGCACCTCTCTAGGGGGTACACCCCTCCACTTT
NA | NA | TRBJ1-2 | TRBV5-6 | CASSGGAENLLGNYGYTF | TGTGCCAGCAGCGGCGGGGCGGAGAACCTACTAGGAAACTATGGCTACACCTTC
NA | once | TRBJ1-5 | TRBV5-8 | CASSLAVLYSNQPQHF | TGTGCCAGCAGCTTGGCTGTCCTTTATAGCAATCAGCCCCAGCATTTT
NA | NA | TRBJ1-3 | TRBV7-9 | CASRGPGKAIYF | TGTGCCAGCAGAGGACCGGGGAAAGCCATATATTTT
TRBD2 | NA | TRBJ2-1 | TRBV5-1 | CASSDKRPGLAGVIYNEQFF | TGCGCCAGCAGCGACAAGAGACCGGGACTAGCGGGAGTCATCTACAATGAGCAGTTCTTC